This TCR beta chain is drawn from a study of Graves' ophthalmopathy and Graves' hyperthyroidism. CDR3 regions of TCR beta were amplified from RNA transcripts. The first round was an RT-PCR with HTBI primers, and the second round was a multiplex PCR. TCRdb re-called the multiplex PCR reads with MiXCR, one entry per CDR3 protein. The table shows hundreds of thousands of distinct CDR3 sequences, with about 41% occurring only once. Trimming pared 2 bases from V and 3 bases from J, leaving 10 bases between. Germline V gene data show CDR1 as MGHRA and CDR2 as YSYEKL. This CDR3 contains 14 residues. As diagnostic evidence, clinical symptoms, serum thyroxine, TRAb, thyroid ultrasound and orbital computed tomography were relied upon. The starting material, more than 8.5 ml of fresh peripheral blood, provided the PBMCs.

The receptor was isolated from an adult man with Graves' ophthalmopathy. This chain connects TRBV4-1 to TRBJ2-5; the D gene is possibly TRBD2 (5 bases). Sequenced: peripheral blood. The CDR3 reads CASSQLPGKETQYF. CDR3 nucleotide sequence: TGCGCCAGCAGCCAACTACCGGGAAAAGAGACCCAGTACTTC.